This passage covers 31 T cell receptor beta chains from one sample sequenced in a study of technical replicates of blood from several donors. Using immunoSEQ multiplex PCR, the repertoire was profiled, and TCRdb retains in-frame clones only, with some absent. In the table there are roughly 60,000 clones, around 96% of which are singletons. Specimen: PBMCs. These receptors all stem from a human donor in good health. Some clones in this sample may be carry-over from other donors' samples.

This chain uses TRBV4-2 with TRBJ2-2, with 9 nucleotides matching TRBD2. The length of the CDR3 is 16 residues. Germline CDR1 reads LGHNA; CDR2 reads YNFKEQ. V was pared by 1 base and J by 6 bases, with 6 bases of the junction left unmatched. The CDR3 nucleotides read TGTGCCAGCAGCCAAGCACGGGCGGGGGGGCCCGGGGAGCTGTTTTTT. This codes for CASSQARAGGPGELFF.

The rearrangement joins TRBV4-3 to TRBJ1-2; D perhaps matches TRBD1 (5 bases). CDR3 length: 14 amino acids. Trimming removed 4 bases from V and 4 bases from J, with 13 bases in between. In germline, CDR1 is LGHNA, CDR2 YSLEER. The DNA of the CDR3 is TGCGCCAGCAGCCCGGGCGGCCAGGGCTATGGCTACACCTTC. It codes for CASSPGGQGYGYTF.

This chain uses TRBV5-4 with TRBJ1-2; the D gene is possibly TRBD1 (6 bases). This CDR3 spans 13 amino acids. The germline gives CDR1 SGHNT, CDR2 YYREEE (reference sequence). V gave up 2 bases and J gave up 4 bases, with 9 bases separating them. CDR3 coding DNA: TGTGCCAGCAGCTTATGGACAGCCTATGGCTACACCTTC. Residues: CASSLWTAYGYTF.

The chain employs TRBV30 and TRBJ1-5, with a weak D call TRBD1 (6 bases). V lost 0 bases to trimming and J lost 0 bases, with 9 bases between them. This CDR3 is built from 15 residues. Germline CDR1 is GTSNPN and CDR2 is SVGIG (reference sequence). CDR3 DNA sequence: TGTGCCTGGAGTGTAACAGGGTATAGCAATCAGCCCCAGCATTTT. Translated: CAWSVTGYSNQPQHF.

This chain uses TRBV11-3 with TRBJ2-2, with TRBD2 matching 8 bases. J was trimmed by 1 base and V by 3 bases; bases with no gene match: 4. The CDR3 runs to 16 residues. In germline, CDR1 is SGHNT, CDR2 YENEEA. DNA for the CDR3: TGTGCCAGCAGCTTCCGGGGGGGGCTGAACACCGGGGAGCTGTTTTTT. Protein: CASSFRGGLNTGELFF.

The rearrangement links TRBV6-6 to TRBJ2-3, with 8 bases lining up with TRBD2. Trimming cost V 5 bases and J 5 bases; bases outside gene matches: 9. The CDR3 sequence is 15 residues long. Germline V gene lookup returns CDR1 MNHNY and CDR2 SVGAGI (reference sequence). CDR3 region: CASSLGTRGQDTQYF. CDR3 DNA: TGTGCCAGCAGTCTCGGGACTAGGGGACAAGATACGCAGTATTTT.

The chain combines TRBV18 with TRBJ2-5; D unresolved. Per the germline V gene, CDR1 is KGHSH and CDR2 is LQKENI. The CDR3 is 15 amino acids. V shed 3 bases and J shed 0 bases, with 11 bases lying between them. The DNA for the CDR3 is TGTGCCAGCTCACCGGTCACCAACTACCAAGAGACCCAGTACTTC. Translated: CASSPVTNYQETQYF. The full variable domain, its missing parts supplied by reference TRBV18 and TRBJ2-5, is NAGVMQNPRHLVRRRGQEARLRCSPMKGHSHVYWYRQLPEEGLKFMVYLQKENIIDESGMPKERFSAEFPKEGPSILRIQQVVRGDSAAYFCASSPVTNYQETQYFGPGTRLLVL.

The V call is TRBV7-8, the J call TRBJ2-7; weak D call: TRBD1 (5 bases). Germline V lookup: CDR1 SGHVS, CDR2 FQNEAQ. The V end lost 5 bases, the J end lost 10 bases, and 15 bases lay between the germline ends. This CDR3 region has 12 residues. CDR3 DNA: TGTGCCAGCAGCCCGCGACAGAACCGTCAGTACTTC. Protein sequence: CASSPRQNRQYF.

The CDR3 loop reads CASSDTGGASSYNEQFF. Written as DNA, the CDR3 is TGTGCCAGCAGTGATACCGGGGGGGCGAGCTCCTACAATGAGCAGTTCTTC. The chain recombines TRBV6-4 with TRBJ2-1; 8 nucleotides align to TRBD2. After removal of 3 bases from V and 0 bases from J, the junction contained 7 bases not matched to a gene. This CDR3 comprises 17 residues. Germline values: CDR1 MRHNA, CDR2 SNTAGT.

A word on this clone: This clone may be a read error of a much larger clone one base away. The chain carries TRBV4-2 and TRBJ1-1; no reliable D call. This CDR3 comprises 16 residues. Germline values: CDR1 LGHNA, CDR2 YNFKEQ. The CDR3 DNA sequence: TGTACCAGCAGCCAAGGAGGGCAAGACATGAACACTGAAGCTTTCTTT. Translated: CTSSQGGQDMNTEAFF.

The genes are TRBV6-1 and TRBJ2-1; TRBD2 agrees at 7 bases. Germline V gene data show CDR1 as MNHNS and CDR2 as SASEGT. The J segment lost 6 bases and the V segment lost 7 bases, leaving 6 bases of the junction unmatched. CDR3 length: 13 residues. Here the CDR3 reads CASTSGTTNEQFF. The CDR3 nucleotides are TGTGCCAGCACCTCCGGGACTACCAATGAGCAGTTCTTC.

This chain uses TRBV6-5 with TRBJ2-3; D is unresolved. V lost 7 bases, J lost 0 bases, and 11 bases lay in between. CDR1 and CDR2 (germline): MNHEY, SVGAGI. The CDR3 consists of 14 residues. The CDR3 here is CASKSPVSTDTQYF. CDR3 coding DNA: TGTGCCAGCAAATCCCCCGTAAGCACAGATACGCAGTATTTT.

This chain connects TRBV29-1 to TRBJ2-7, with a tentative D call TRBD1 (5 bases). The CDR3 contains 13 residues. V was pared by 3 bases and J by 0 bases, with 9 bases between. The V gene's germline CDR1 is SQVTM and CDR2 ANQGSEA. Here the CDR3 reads CSVETDLSYEQYF. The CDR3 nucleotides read TGCAGCGTTGAGACAGATCTCTCCTACGAGCAGTACTTC.

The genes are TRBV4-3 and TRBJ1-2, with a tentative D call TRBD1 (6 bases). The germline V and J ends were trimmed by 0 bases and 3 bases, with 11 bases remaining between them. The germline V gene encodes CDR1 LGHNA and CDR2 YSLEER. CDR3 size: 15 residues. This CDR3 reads CASSQERGTHYGYTF. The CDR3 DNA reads TGCGCCAGCAGCCAAGAGAGGGGGACCCACTATGGCTACACCTTC.

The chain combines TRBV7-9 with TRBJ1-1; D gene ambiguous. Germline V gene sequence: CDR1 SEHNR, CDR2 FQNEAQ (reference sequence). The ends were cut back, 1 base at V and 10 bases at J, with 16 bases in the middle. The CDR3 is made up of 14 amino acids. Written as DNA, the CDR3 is TGTGCCAGCAGCTTAGAGGCCAGGTTGAGCGGAGCTTTCTTT. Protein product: CASSLEARLSGAFF.

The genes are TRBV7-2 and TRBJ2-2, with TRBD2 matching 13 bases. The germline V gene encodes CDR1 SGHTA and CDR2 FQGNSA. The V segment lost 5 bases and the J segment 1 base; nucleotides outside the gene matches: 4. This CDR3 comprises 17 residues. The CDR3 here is CASSPTSGGGNTGELFF. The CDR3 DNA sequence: TGTGCCAGCAGCCCCACTAGCGGGGGGGGGAACACCGGGGAGCTGTTTTTT.

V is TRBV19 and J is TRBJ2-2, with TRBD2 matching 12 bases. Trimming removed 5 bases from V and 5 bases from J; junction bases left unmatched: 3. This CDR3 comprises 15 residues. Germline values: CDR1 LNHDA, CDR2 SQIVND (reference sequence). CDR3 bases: TGTGCCAGTAGTCTAGCGGGAGGGAGTACCGGGGAGCTGTTTTTT. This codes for CASSLAGGSTGELFF.

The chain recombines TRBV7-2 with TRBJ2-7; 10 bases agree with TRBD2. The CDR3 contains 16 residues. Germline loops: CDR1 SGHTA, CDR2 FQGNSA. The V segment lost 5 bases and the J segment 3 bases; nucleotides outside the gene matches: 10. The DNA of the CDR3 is TGTGCCAGCAGCCTTGCACTAGCGGGGCCTCTCTACGAGCAGTACTTC. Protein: CASSLALAGPLYEQYF.

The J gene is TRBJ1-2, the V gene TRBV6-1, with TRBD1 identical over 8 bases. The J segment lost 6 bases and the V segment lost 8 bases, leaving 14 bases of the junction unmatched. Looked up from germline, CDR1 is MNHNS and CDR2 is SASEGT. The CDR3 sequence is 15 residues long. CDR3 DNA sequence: TGTGCCAGCGACAGGACAGGGTGGGGAGACGATGGCTACACCTTC. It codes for CASDRTGWGDDGYTF.

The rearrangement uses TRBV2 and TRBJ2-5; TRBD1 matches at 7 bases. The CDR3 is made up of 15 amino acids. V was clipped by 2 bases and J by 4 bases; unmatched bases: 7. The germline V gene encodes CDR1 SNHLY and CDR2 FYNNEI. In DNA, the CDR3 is TGTGCCAGCAGTGAACAGGGACAGATTTTAGAGACCCAGTACTTC. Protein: CASSEQGQILETQYF.

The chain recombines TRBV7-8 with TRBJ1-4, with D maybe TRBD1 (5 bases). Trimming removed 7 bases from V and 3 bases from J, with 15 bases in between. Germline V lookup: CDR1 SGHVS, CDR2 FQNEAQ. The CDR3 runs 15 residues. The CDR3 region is CASTDRRASNEKLFF. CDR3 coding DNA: TGTGCCAGCACGGACCGCAGGGCGTCTAATGAAAAACTGTTTTTT.

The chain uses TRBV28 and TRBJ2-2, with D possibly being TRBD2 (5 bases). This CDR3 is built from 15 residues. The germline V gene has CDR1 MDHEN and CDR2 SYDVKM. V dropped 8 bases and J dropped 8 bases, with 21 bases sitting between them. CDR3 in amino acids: CASSPPRAISGELFF. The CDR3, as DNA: TGTGCCAGCTCCCCTCCGAGGGCCATTTCGGGGGAGCTGTTTTTT.

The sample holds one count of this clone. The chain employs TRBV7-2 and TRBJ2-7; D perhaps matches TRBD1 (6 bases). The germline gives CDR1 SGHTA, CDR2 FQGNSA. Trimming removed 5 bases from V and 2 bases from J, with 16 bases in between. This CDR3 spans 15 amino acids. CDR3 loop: CASSTTGNVAYEQYF. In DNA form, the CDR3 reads TGTGCCAGCAGCACTACAGGGAATGTAGCCTACGAGCAGTACTTC.

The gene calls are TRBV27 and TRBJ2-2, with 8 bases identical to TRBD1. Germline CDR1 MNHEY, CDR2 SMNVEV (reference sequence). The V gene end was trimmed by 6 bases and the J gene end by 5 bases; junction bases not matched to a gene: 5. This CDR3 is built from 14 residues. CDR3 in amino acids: CASRGQGRTGELFF. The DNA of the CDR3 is TGTGCCAGCAGAGGACAGGGACGAACCGGGGAGCTGTTTTTT.

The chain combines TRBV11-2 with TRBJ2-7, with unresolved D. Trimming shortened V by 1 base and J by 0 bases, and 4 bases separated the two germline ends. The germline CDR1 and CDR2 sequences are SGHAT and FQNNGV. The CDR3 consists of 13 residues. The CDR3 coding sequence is TGTGCCAGCAGCTTAGTGTACTCCTACGAGCAGTACTTC. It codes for CASSLVYSYEQYF. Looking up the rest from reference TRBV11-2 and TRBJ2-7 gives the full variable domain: EAGVAQSPRYKIIEKRQSVAFWCNPISGHATLYWYQQILGQGPKLLIQFQNNGVVDDSQLPKDRFSAERLKGVDSTLKIQPAKLEDSAVYLCASSLVYSYEQYFGPGTRLTVT.

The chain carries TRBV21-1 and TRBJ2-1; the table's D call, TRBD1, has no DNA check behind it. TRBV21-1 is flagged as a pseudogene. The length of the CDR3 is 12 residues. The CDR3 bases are TGTGCCAGCAGGGGACAGTACAATGAGCAGTTCTTC. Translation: CASRGQYNEQFF.

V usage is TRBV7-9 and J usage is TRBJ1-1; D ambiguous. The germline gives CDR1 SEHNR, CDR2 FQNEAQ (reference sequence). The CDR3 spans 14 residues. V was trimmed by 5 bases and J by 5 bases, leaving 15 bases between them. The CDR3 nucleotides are TGTGCCAGCAGCCTTTGGGATGGAGGGACTGAAGCTTTCTTT. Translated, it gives CASSLWDGGTEAFF.

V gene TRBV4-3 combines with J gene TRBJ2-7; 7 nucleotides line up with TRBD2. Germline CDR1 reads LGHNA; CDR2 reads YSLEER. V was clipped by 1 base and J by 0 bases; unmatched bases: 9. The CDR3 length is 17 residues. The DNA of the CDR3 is TGCGCCAGCAGCCAAGTATATTGGGGCGGGAGCTCCTACGAGCAGTACTTC. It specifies CASSQVYWGGSSYEQYF.

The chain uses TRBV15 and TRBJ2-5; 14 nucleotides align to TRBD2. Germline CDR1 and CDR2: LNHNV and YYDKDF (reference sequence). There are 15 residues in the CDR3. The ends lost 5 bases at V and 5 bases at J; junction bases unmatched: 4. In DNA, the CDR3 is TGTGCCACCAGCCGCGGGACTAGCGGGGGTGAGACCCAGTACTTC. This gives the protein CATSRGTSGGETQYF.

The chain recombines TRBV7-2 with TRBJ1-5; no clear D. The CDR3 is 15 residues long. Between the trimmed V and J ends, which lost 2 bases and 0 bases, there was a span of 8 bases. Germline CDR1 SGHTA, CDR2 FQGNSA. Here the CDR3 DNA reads TGTGCCAGCAGCTTATATGAAGCTAGCAATCAGCCCCAGCATTTT. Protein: CASSLYEASNQPQHF.

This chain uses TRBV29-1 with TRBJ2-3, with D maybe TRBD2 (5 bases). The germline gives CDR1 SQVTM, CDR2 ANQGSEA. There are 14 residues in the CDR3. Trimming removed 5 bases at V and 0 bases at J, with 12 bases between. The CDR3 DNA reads TGCAGCGTTCGAAGCGGAACCAGCACAGATACGCAGTATTTT. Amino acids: CSVRSGTSTDTQYF.